The 9 T cell receptor beta chains below come from one sample, sequenced in a study of Tregs in tolerant kidney transplant recipients (dated by TCRdb to between 2018 and 2020). The sample's time point, from its label and the paper: blood sample drawn before combined kidney and bone marrow transplant. The protocol used for the library was the immunoSEQ multiplex PCR assay. TCRdb re-hosts the immuneACCESS table, in-frame sequences only. Its copies lack some clones; in the studies checked, an unresolved V gene accounts for under half of them, and the cause for the rest is not known. Here the sample has more than 60,000 clones; 70% to 90% occur a single time. The ten largest clones take up roughly 2% of the sample. Sequenced here: Tregs from blood, sampled before the transplant. The receptor source for this set is a human donor who received a combined kidney and bone marrow transplant.

The chain carries TRBV5-4 and TRBJ1-2; 7 bases align to TRBD1. CDR1 and CDR2 (germline): SGHNT, YYREEE (reference sequence). The CDR3 is 16 amino acids. With 4 bases clipped from V and 8 bases from J, the junction kept 17 bases outside the gene matches. The CDR3 bases are TGTGCCAGCAGCCCGTACGGCGGACAGGCTCCGGGAGGCTACACCTTC. This gives the protein CASSPYGGQAPGGYTF.

The genes are TRBV5-4 and TRBJ1-2; no definite D call. V dropped 1 base and J dropped 4 bases, with 8 bases sitting between them. Germline CDR1 and CDR2: SGHNT and YYREEE (reference sequence). CDR3 size: 13 residues. Written as DNA, the CDR3 is TGTGCCAGCAGCTTGTTCGGCACCTATGGCTACACCTTC. It yields the protein CASSLFGTYGYTF.

The V and J genes are TRBV5-1 and TRBJ2-1; D call uncertain. From germline, CDR1 is SGHRS and CDR2 YFSETQ. V gave up 4 bases and J gave up 10 bases, with 9 bases separating them. The CDR3 runs to 11 residues. The CDR3 region has the DNA TGCGCCAGCAGCGACCTGGGAGAGCAGTTCTTC. This encodes CASSDLGEQFF.

In this sample, this clone turned up once. The J gene is TRBJ2-7, the V gene TRBV7-9; D remains unclear. Near its end, the DNA agrees better with TRBJ2-5, so the J call may be wrong. CDR3 length: 14 amino acids. Germline values: CDR1 SEHNR, CDR2 FQNEAQ (reference sequence). The CDR3 loop is CASSLGMVRETQYF. CDR3 coding DNA: TGTGCCAGCAGCTTAGGAATGGTGCGGGAGACCCAGTACTTC.

The chain is built from TRBV25-1 and TRBJ1-2, with D uncertain. Germline-derived CDR1 and CDR2 are MGHDK and SYGVNS. The V end lost 5 bases, the J end lost 4 bases, and 14 bases lay between the germline ends. This CDR3 is 14 amino acids long. CDR3 nucleotide sequence: TGTGCCAGCAGTCCCCACAAAGGTGGCTATGGCTACACCTTC. Its translation is CASSPHKGGYGYTF.

The chain links TRBV18 to TRBJ2-7; TRBD1 might be the D (5 bases). The germline V gene has CDR1 KGHSH and CDR2 LQKENI. Trimming shortened V by 4 bases and J by 2 bases, and 12 bases separated the two germline ends. The CDR3 totals 14 residues. This CDR3 reads CASSRGAQTYEQYF. CDR3 nucleotides: TGTGCCAGCTCACGTGGGGCCCAGACCTACGAGCAGTACTTC. The whole variable domain, filled in from reference TRBV18 and TRBJ2-7, reads NAGVMQNPRHLVRRRGQEARLRCSPMKGHSHVYWYRQLPEEGLKFMVYLQKENIIDESGMPKERFSAEFPKEGPSILRIQQVVRGDSAAYFCASSRGAQTYEQYFGPGTRLTVT.

This chain uses TRBV6-1 with TRBJ2-2; no clear D. CDR3 length: 12 amino acids. V was cut by 8 bases and J by 5 bases, with 9 bases left in between. Looked up from germline, CDR1 is MNHNS and CDR2 is SASEGT. The CDR3 nucleotides read TGTGCCAGCCGTACAGCTACCGGGGAGCTGTTTTTT. Translated, it gives CASRTATGELFF.

The genes are TRBV6-5 and TRBJ1-5, with D possibly matching TRBD1 (5 bases). The germline V gene has CDR1 MNHEY and CDR2 SVGAGI. V was clipped by 5 bases and J by 0 bases, with 8 bases between them. The CDR3 is 14 residues long. CDR3 sequence (DNA): TGTGCCAGCAGTCAGGACACTAGCAATCAGCCCCAGCATTTT. It yields the protein CASSQDTSNQPQHF.

The rearrangement links TRBV19 to TRBJ2-1; TRBD2 matches 13 bases. Germline V gene sequence: CDR1 LNHDA, CDR2 SQIVND (reference sequence). This CDR3 contains 14 residues. The V segment lost 5 bases and the J segment 9 bases; nucleotides outside the gene matches: 4. CDR3 protein: CASSLLAGGSEQFF. DNA of the CDR3: TGTGCCAGTAGTTTACTAGCGGGGGGGAGTGAGCAGTTCTTC. Complete variable domain (other parts from reference TRBV19 and TRBJ2-1): DGGITQSPKYLFRKEGQNVTLSCEQNLNHDAMYWYRQDPGQGLRLIYYSQIVNDFQKGDIAEGYSVSREKKESFPLTVTSAQKNPTAFYLCASSLLAGGSEQFFGPGTRLTVL.